This T cell receptor (beta chain) is from a study of neurological immune-mediated disorders. Remarks on this clonotype: What it recognizes is unknown.

The study's findings and limits: Expanded clones shared no identical CDR3 amino acid sequences across subjects, which suggested private TCR-beta repertoires in all groups.

The CDR3 length is 17 residues. V was trimmed by 1 base and J by 3 bases, leaving 17 bases between them. Germline CDR1 MGHRA, CDR2 YSYEKL. Every sequencing run generated over 180 million TCR-beta sequences from 15-18 subjects. From the 5' RACE reads, TCRdb called clonotypes with MiXCR, one entry per CDR3 protein. In the table there are 65,000 to 70,000 distinct CDR3 sequences, around 4% of which are singletons. This TCR derives from a man aged 45-65 years with multiple sclerosis. Sequenced sample: PBMCs. The rearrangement uses TRBV4-1 and TRBJ2-3, with D possibly TRBD2 on 6 matching bases. DNA for the CDR3: TGCGCCAGCAGCCAAGGATCGGTCCTAGCGCAGACAGATACGCAGTATTTT. This gives the protein CASSQGSVLAQTDTQYF.